This T cell receptor beta chain was documented in a study of Tregs in tolerant kidney transplant recipients. General study points: Tregs expanded with activated donor B cells seemed most donor-specific. This study did not directly address biological reproducibility. The small number of patients limits these findings pending further validation.

Worth noting for this clone: Its antigen is as yet unknown.

TCRdb keeps only in-frame clones here, not all; method: immunoSEQ multiplex PCR. The sample comprises 110,000 or so clones, approximately 90% of which are singletons, and around 0.58% rests with the top ten. The ends were cut back, 0 bases at V and 3 bases at J, with 8 bases in the middle. The CDR3 runs to 14 residues. The germline CDR1 and CDR2 sequences are KGHSH and LQKENI. CD4+CD25+CD127- Tregs, CD4+CD25- non-Tregs, CD4 and CD8 cells were sorted. This TCR was sampled from a human donor in good health. This chain uses TRBV18 with TRBJ1-1; D unclear. Sequenced input: CD4+ T cells from blood. CDR3 nucleotides: TGTGCCAGCTCACCACCCTACCAGGACACTGAAGCTTTCTTT. Protein product: CASSPPYQDTEAFF.